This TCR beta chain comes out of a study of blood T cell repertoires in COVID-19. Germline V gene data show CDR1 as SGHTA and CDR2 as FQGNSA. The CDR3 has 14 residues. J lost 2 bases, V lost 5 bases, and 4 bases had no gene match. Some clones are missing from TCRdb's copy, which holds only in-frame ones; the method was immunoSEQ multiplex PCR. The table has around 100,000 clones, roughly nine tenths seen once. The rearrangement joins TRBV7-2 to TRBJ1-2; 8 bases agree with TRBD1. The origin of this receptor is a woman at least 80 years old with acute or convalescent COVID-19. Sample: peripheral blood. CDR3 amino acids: CASSEGQANYGYTF. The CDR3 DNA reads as TGTGCCAGCAGCGAGGGACAGGCCAACTATGGCTACACCTTC.